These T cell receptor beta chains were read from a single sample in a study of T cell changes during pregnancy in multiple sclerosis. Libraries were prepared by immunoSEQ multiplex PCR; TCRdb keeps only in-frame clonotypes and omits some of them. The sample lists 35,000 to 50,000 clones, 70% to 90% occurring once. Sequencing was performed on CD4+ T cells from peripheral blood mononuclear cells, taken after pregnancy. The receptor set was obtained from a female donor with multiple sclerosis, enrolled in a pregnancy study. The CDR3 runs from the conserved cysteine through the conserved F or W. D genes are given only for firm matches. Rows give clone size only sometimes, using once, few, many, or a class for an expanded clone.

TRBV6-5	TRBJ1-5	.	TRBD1	CASRQGDQPQHF	TGTGCCAGCCGACAGGGGGATCAGCCCCAGCATTTT
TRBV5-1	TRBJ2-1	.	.	CASSQQGSYNEQFF	TGCGCCAGCAGCCAACAAGGGAGTTACAATGAGCAGTTCTTC
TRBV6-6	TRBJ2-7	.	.	CATRGGGGGSTYEQYF	TGTGCCACCCGGGGAGGGGGAGGCGGGAGCACCTACGAGCAGTACTTC
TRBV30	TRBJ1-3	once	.	CAWMWGVGNTIYF	TGTGCCTGGATGTGGGGGGTTGGAAACACCATATATTTT
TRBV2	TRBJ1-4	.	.	CASSGGEGNEKLFF	TGTGCCAGCAGTGGGGGGGAGGGGAATGAAAAACTGTTTTTT
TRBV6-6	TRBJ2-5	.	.	CASSYYRERTQYF	TGTGCCAGCAGTTACTACAGGGAGCGGACCCAGTACTTC
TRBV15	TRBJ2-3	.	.	CATSRDPAARGTQYF	TGTGCCACCAGCAGAGATCCCGCAGCTCGAGGTACGCAGTATTTT
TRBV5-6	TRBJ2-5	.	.	CASSAYAGPETQYF	TGTGCCAGCAGCGCCTATGCAGGGCCGGAGACCCAGTACTTC
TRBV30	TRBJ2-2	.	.	CAWSDSRQELFF	TGTGCCTGGTCGGACAGTAGACAAGAGCTGTTTTTT
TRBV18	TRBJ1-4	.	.	CASSPQPREKLFF	TGTGCCAGCTCACCGCAACCGCGCGAAAAACTGTTTTTT
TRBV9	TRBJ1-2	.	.	CASSVGGERYGYTF	TGTGCCAGCAGCGTAGGGGGAGAACGCTATGGCTACACCTTC
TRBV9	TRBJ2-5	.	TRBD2	CASSVEGLAGGRGETQYF	TGTGCCAGCAGCGTAGAGGGACTAGCGGGGGGGCGTGGAGAGACCCAGTACTTC
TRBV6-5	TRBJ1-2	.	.	CASRPTVPLWGYTF	TGTGCCAGCAGGCCGACAGTACCACTATGGGGCTACACCTTC
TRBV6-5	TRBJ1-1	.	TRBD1	CASSHRGANTEAFF	TGTGCCAGCAGCCACAGGGGGGCGAACACTGAAGCTTTCTTT
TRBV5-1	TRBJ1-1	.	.	CASSLGRVDTEAFF	TGCGCCAGCAGCTTGGGCAGGGTTGACACTGAAGCTTTCTTT
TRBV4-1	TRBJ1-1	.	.	CASSLTKNTEAFF	TGCGCCAGCAGCCTTACAAAGAACACTGAAGCTTTCTTT
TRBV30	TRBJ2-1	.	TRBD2	CAWRLAGSYNEQFF	TGTGCCTGGAGACTAGCGGGGTCCTACAATGAGCAGTTCTTC
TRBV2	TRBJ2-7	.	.	CAFHSAFEQYF	TGTGCCTTCCACAGTGCCTTCGAGCAGTACTTC
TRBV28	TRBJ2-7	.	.	CASSLRQETYEQYF	TGTGCCAGCAGTTTGCGACAGGAGACCTACGAGCAGTACTTC
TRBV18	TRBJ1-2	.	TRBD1	CASSPQDRVVGYTF	TGTGCCAGCTCACCGCAGGACAGGGTTGTTGGCTACACCTTC
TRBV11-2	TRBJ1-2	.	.	CASRLVDSWNYGYTF	TGTGCCAGCAGGCTAGTAGATAGTTGGAACTATGGCTACACCTTC
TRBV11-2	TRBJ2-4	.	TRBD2	CASSRRAGLTKNIQYF	TGTGCCAGCAGCCGACGAGCGGGGTTGACCAAAAACATTCAGTACTTC
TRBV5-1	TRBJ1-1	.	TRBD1	CASSLGDRNTEAFF	TGCGCCAGCAGCTTGGGGGACAGGAACACTGAAGCTTTCTTT
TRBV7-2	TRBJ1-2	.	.	CASSLSRYGYTF	TGTGCCAGCAGCTTATCGCGCTATGGCTACACCTTC